This T cell receptor (beta chain) is drawn from a study of T cell changes during pregnancy in multiple sclerosis. CDR1 is SGHRS and CDR2 is YFSETQ in the germline V gene. Trimming removed 0 bases from V and 5 bases from J, with 9 bases in between. The CDR3 has 13 residues. The repertoire was sequenced with immunoSEQ multiplex PCR; TCRdb's copy has only in-frame clones and lacks some. The table includes under 40,000 clones, 90% detected once. This sequence was found in a female donor with multiple sclerosis, enrolled in a pregnancy study. The sequencing here drew on CD8+ T cells from peripheral blood mononuclear cells, taken before pregnancy. The chain has TRBV5-1 and TRBJ2-7, with D perhaps TRBD1 (6 bases). The CDR3 loop reads CASSLGGPHEQYF. In nucleotides, the CDR3 is TGCGCCAGCAGCTTGGGGGGGCCCCACGAGCAGTACTTC.